The present T cell receptor beta chain was sequenced within a study of cytomegalovirus exposure and HLA in healthy donors. Primers included in the PCR were 60 Vbeta and 13 Jbeta primers. Original handling: Per a later analysis, the number of unique TCR beta chains was some 80 million, of which about 11 million were shared. Some clones are missing from TCRdb's copy, which holds only in-frame ones; the method was immunoSEQ multiplex PCR. V and J calls and clone size follow that table, whereas D and trimming were derived from the DNA. This table holds roughly 200,000 clones, roughly 10% found once. The clonotype comes from a woman younger than 45 in good health and CMV-seropositive. Input material: PBMCs.

The DNA for the CDR3 is TGCGCCAGCAGCTTGCTGTCAGGACAGGGCGGGGGCTACACCTTC. This gives the protein CASSLLSGQGGGYTF. The chain has TRBV5-1 and TRBJ1-2; 8 bases agree with TRBD1. Losses at the gene ends were 1 base for V and 8 bases for J; bases not matched to a gene: 10. Germline V gives CDR1 SGHRS, CDR2 YFSETQ. CDR3 length equals 15 residues.